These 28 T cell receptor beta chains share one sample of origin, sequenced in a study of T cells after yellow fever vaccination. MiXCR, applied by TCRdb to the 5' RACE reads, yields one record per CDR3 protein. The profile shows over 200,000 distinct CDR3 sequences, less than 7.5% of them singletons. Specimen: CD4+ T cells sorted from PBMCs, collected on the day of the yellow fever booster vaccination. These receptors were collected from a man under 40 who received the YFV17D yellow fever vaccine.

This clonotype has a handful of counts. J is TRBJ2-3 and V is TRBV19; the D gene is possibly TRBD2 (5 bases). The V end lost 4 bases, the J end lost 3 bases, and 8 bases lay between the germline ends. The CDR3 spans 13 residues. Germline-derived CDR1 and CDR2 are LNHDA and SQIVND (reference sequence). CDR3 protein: CASSTGFTDTQYF. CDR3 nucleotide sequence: TGTGCCAGTAGTACGGGGTTTACAGATACGCAGTATTTT.

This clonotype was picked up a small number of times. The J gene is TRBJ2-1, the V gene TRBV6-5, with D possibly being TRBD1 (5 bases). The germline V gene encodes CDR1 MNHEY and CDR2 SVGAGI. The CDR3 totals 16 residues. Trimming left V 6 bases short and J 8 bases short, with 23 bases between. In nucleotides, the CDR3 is TGTGCCAGCAGCTATCAAGGGGTAATAGGGCTTGATGAGCAGTTCTTC. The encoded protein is CASSYQGVIGLDEQFF.

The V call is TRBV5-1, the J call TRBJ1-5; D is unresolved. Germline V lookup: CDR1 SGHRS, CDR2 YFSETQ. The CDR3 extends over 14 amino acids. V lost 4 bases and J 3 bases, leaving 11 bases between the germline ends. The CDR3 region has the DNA TGCGCCAGCAGCCCCGGACGGCCCAATCAGCCCCAGCATTTT. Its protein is CASSPGRPNQPQHF.

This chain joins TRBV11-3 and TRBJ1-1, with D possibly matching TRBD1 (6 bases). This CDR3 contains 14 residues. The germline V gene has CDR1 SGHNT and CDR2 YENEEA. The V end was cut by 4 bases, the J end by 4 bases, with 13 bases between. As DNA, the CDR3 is TGTGCCAGCAGCTCGGACAGCCAGGGCACTGAAGCTTTCTTT. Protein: CASSSDSQGTEAFF.

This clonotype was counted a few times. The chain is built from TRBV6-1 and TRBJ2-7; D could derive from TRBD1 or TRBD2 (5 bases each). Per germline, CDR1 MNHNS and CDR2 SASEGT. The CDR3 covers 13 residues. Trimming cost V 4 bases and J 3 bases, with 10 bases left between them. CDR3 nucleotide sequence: TGTGCCAGCAGTGCGGGACCGTACTACGAGCAGTACTTC. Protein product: CASSAGPYYEQYF.

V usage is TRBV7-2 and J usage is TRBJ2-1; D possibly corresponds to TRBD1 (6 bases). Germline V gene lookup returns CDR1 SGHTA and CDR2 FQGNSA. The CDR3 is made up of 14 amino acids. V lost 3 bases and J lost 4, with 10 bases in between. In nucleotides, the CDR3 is TGTGCCAGCAGCTTCCGGGACACATACAATGAGCAGTTCTTC. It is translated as CASSFRDTYNEQFF.

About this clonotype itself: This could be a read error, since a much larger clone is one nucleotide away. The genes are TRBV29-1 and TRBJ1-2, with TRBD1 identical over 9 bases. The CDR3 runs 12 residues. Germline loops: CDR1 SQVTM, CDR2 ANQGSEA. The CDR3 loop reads CSVRDRVYAYTF. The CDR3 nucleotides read TGCAGCGTCCGGGACAGGGTCTATGCCTACACCTTC.

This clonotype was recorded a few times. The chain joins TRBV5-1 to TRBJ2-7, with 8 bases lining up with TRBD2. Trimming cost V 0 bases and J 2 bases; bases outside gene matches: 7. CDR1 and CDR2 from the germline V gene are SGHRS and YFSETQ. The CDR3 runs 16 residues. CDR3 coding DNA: TGCGCCAGCAGCTTGGCCGGGGGGGGCCGCCCCTACGAGCAGTACTTC. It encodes CASSLAGGGRPYEQYF.

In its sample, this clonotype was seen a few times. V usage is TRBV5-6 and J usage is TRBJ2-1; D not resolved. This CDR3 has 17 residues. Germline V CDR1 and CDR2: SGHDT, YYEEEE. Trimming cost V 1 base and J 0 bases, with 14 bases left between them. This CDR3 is CASSLLLILGSYNEQFF. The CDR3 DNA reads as TGTGCCAGCAGCTTGTTGCTCATTCTGGGCTCCTACAATGAGCAGTTCTTC.

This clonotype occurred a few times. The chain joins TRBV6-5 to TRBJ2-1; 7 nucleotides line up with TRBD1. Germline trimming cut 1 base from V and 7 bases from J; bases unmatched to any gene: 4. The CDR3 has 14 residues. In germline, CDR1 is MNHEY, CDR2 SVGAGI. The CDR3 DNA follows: TGTGCCAGCAGTTACTTGGACAGGCTTAATGAGCAGTTCTTC. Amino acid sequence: CASSYLDRLNEQFF.

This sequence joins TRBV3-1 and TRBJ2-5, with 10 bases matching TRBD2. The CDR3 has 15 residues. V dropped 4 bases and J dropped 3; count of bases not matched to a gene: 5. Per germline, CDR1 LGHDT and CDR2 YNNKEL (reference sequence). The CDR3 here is CASSPLGTSEETQYF. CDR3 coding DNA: TGTGCCAGCAGCCCCCTCGGGACTAGCGAAGAGACCCAGTACTTC.

CDR3 protein: CASSYRGRTTIAQETQYF. In nucleotides, the CDR3 is TGCGCCAGCAGCTACAGGGGGCGCACAACTATCGCGCAAGAGACCCAGTACTTC. The rearrangement links TRBV5-1 to TRBJ2-5; 9 bases line up with TRBD1. J lost 2 bases, V lost 3 bases, and 14 bases had no gene match. Germline CDR1 and CDR2: SGHRS and YFSETQ. The CDR3 extends over 18 amino acids.

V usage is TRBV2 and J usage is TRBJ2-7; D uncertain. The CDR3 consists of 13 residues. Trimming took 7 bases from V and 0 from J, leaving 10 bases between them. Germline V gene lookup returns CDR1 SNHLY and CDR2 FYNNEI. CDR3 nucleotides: TGTGCCAGCAACGAGGTGGCCTCCTACGAGCAGTACTTC. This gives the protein CASNEVASYEQYF. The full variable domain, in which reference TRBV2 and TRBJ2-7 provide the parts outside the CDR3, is EPEVTQTPSHQVTQMGQEVILRCVPISNHLYFYWYRQILGQKVEFLVSFYNNEISEKSEIFDDQFSVERPDGSNFTLKIRSTKLEDSAMYFCASNEVASYEQYFGPGTRLTVT.

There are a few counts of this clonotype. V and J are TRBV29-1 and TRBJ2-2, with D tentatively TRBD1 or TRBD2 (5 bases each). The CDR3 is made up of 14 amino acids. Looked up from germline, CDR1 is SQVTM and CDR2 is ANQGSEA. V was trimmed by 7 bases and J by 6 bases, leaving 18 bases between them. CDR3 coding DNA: TGCAGCGCAGCGGACACCACTTCGGCCGGGGAGCTGTTTTTT. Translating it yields CSAADTTSAGELFF.

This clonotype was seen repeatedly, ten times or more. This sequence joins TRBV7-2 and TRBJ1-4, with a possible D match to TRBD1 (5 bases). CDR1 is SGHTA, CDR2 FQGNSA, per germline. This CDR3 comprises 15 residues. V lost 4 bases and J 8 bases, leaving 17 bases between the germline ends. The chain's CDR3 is CASSSGRVGGEKLFF. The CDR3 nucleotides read TGTGCCAGCAGCTCCGGCAGGGTGGGAGGAGAAAAACTGTTTTTT.

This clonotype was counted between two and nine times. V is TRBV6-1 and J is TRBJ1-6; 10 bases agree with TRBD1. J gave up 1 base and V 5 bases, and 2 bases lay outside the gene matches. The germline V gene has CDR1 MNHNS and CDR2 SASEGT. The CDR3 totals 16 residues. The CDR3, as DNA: TGTGCCAGCAGTATGGGACAGGGGTCCTATAATTCACCCCTCCACTTT. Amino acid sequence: CASSMGQGSYNSPLHF.

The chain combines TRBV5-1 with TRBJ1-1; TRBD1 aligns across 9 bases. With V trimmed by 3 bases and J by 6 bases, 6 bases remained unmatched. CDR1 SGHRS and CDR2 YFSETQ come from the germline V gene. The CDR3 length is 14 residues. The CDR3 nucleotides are TGCGCCAGCAGCTCGGTACAGGGGGCGGCTGAAGCTTTCTTT. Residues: CASSSVQGAAEAFF.

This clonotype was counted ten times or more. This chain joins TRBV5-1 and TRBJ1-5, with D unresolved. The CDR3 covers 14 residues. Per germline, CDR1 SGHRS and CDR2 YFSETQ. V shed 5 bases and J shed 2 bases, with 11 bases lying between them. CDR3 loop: CASSPLGGNQPQHF. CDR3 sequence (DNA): TGCGCCAGCAGTCCTCTTGGAGGCAATCAGCCCCAGCATTTT.

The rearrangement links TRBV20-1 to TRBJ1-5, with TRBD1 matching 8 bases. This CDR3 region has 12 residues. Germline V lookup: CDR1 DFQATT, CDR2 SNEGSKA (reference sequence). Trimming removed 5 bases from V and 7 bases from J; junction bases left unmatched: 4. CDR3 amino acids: CSAGQGSQPQHF. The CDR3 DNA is TGCAGTGCTGGACAGGGTAGCCAGCCCCAGCATTTT.

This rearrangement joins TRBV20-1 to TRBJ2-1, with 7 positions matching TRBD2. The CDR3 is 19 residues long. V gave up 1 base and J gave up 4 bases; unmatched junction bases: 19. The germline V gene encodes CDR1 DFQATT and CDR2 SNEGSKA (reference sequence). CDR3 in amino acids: CSARGSRGATSASYNEQFF. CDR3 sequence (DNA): TGCAGTGCTAGAGGATCCCGGGGCGCTACTAGCGCCAGTTACAATGAGCAGTTCTTC.

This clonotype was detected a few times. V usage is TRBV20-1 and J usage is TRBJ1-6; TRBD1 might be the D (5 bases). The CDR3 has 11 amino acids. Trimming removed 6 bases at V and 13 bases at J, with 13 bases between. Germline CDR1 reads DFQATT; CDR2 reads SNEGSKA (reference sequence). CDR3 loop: CSAVKTEPLHF. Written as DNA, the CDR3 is TGCAGTGCCGTTAAGACAGAGCCCCTCCACTTT.

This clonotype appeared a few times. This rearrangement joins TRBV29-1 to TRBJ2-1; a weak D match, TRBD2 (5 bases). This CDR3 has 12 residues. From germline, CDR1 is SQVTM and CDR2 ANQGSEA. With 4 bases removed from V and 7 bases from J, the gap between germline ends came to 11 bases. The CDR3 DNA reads TGCAGCGTTGTATCGGGGTGGAATGAGCAGTTCTTC. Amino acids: CSVVSGWNEQFF.

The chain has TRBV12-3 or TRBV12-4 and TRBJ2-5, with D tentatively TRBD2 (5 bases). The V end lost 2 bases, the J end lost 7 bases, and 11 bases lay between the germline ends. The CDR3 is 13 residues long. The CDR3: CASSLLREGTQYF. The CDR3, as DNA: TGTGCCAGCAGTTTACTGAGGGAAGGGACCCAGTACTTC.

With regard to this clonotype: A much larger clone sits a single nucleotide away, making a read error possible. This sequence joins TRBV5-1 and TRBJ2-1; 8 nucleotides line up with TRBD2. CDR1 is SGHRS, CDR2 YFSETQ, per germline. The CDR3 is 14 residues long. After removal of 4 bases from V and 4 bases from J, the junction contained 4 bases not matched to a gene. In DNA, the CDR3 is TGCGCCAGCAGCCGGACTAGCAGGTACAATGAGCAGTTCTTC. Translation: CASSRTSRYNEQFF.

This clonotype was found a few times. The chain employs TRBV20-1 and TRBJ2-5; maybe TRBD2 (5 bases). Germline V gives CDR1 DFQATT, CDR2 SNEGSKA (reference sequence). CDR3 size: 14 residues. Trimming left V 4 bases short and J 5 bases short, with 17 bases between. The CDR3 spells CSAIGGSNVETQYF. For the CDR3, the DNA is TGCAGTGCTATAGGAGGAAGTAATGTGGAGACCCAGTACTTC.

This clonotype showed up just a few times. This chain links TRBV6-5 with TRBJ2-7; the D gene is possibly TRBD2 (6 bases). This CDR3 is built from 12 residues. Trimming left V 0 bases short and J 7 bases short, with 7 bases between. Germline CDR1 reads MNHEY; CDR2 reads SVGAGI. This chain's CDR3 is CASSYSEGEQYF. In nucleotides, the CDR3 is TGTGCCAGCAGTTACTCGGAGGGGGAGCAGTACTTC.

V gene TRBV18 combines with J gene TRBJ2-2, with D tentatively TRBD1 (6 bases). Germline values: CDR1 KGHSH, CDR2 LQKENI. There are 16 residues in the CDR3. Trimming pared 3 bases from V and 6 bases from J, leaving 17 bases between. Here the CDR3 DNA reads TGTGCCAGCTCACCGTCGGACAGCCTGGCACCCGGGGAGCTGTTTTTT. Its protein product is CASSPSDSLAPGELFF. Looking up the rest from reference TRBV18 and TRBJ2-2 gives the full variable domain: NAGVMQNPRHLVRRRGQEARLRCSPMKGHSHVYWYRQLPEEGLKFMVYLQKENIIDESGMPKERFSAEFPKEGPSILRIQQVVRGDSAAYFCASSPSDSLAPGELFFGEGSRLTVL.

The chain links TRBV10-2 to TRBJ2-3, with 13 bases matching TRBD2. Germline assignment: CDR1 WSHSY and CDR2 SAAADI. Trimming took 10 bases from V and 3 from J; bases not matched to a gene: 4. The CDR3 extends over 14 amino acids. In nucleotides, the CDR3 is TGCGCCACCACGACTAGCGGGAGGACAGATACGCAGTATTTT. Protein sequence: CATTTSGRTDTQYF.